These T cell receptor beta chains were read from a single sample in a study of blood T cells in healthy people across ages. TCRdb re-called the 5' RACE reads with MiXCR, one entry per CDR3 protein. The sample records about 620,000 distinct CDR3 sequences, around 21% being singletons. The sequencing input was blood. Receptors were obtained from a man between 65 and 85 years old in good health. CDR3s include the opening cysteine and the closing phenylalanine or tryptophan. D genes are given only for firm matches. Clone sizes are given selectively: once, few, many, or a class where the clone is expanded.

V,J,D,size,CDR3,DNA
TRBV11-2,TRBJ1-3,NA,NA,CAGSLGGFSGNTIYF,TGTGCCGGCAGCTTGGGCGGCTTCTCTGGAAACACCATATATTTT
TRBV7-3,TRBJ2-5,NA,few,CASSRGAGGKQETQYF,TGTGCCAGCAGTCGGGGGGCAGGGGGGAAACAAGAGACCCAGTACTTC
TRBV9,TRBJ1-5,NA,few,CASSVGGVGQPQHF,TGTGCCAGCAGCGTAGGGGGGGTAGGTCAGCCCCAGCATTTT
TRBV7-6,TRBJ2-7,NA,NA,CASSSSGNALGEQYF,TGTGCCAGCAGCTCATCGGGCAACGCCCTTGGCGAGCAGTACTTC
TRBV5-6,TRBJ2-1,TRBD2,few,CASSPNGLAGAGEQFF,TGTGCCAGCAGCCCAAATGGACTAGCGGGAGCTGGTGAGCAGTTCTTC
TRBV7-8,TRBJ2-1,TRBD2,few,CASSLAGGSGRHTEQFF,TGTGCCAGCAGCTTAGCGGGTGGAAGCGGGAGGCATACTGAGCAGTTCTTC
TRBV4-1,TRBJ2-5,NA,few,CASSQDPTGKRETQYF,TGCGCCAGCAGCCAAGATCCCACAGGGAAGAGAGAGACCCAGTACTTC
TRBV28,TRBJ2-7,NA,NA,CASSSETPYEQYF,TGTGCCAGCAGCTCCGAGACGCCCTATGAGCAGTACTTC
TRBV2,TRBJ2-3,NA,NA,CASSLATHDTQYF,TGTGCCAGCAGTCTAGCAACCCACGATACGCAGTATTTT
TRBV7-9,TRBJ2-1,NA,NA,CASSLDPIYNEQFF,TGTGCCAGCAGCTTGGACCCCATATACAATGAGCAGTTCTTC
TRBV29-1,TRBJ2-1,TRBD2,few,CSVLVGAGVNNEQFF,TGCAGCGTCCTAGTGGGAGCGGGGGTTAACAATGAGCAGTTCTTC
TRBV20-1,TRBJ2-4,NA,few,CSARDRGLAKNIQYF,TGCAGTGCTAGAGATCGGGGACTAGCCAAAAACATTCAGTACTTC
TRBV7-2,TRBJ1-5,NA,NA,CASSLTGSGSNQPQHF,TGTGCCAGCAGCTTAACTGGGTCGGGGAGCAATCAGCCCCAGCATTTT
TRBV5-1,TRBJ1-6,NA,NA,CASSPDRTNSPLHF,TGCGCCAGCAGTCCCGACAGGACTAATTCACCCCTCCACTTT
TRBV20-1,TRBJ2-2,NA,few,CSAVILVTGELFF,TGCAGTGCTGTTATACTAGTAACCGGGGAGCTGTTTTTT
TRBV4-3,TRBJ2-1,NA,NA,CASSRGGTSPYNEQFF,TGCGCCAGCAGCCGCGGAGGGACTTCCCCCTACAATGAGCAGTTCTTC
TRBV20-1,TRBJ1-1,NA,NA,CSARHALNTEAFF,TGCAGTGCTAGACACGCTTTGAACACTGAAGCTTTCTTT
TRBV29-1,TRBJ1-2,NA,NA,CSVDRGIDYGYTF,TGCAGCGTTGATAGGGGGATTGACTATGGCTACACCTTC
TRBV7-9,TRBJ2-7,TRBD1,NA,CASSPGQGAIEQYF,TGTGCCAGCAGCCCTGGACAGGGGGCTATCGAGCAGTACTTC
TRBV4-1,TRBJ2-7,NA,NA,CASSQVPGIAYEQYF,TGCGCCAGCAGCCAAGTCCCGGGGATCGCCTACGAGCAGTACTTC
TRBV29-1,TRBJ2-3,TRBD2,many,CSARVLAEGTDTQYF,TGCAGCGCGAGAGTGCTAGCGGAGGGCACAGATACGCAGTATTTT
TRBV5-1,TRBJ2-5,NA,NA,CASSLDGTRAETQYF,TGCGCCAGCAGCTTGGACGGGACCAGAGCAGAGACCCAGTACTTC
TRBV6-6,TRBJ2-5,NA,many,CASSYPTRQETQYF,TGTGCCAGCAGTTACCCGACCCGTCAAGAGACCCAGTACTTC
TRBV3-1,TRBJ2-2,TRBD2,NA,CASSQVGLVHGELFF,TGTGCCAGCAGCCAAGTCGGACTAGTCCACGGGGAGCTGTTTTTT